This T cell receptor (beta chain) originates from a study of radiotherapy plus CTLA-4 blockade in lung cancer (dated by TCRdb to the late 2010s). Some background on the complete study: Objective responses were observed in more than 15% of enrolled patients, and disease control was achieved in approximately 32%.

For this clone: No cognate antigen has been identified for it. The input lacks base qualities; no much larger clone sits a single base away.

Library construction relied on the immunoSEQ multiplex PCR assay. In TCRdb, the immuneACCESS table is reduced to in-frame sequences with V and J assigned. These tables do not hold every clone; where another copy was compared, an unresolved V gene accounts for under half, and the others remain unexplained. The sample contains 110,000 or so clones, nearly 80% of them found a single time. Clones ranked in the top ten supply over 4% of the sample. Germline trimming amounts to 3 bases on V and 9 bases on J, with 8 as the count of junction bases outside the gene matches. The CDR3, from cysteine to phenylalanine, totals 14 residues. Just the 42-base CDR3 DNA is kept, in frame starting at base 1. CDR1 KGHSH and CDR2 LQKENI were looked up in the germline V gene. The study tested focal radiation therapy combined with CTLA-4 blockade (ipilimumab) in patients with chemo-refractory metastatic non-small-cell lung cancer.

Overall results and qualifications from the work: After treatment with radiotherapy and ipilimumab, TCR clones that originated in tumors expanded in peripheral blood. The strongest predictors of response were reported to be early dynamic shifts in blood T cell clones along with a rise in serum interferon-beta following radiation.

The clonotype comes from a human donor with non-small cell lung cancer who had a partial response to radiotherapy plus ipilimumab. The specimen comprised peripheral blood, sampled from a patient treated with radiotherapy plus ipilimumab. This chain joins TRBV18 to TRBJ2-1; 7 bases in the junction line up with TRBD2. The nucleotide sequence reads as follows: TGTGCCAGCTCACCCTCCACTAGCGTTGGTGAGCAGTTCTTC. The encoded protein is CASSPSTSVGEQFF.